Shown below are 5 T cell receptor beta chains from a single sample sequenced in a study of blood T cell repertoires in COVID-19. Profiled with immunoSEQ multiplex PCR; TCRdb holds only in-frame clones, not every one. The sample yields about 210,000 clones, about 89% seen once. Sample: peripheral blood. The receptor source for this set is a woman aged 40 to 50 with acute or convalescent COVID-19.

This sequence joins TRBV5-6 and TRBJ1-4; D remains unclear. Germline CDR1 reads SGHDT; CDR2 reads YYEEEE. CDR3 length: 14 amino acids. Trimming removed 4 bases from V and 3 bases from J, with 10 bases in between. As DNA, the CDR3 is TGTGCCAGCAGCCTCGGTAGCCCTAATGAAAAACTGTTTTTT. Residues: CASSLGSPNEKLFF.

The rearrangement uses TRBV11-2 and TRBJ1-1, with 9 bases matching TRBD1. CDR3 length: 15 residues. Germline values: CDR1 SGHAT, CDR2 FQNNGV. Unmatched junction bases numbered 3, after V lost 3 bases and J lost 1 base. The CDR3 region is CASSFQQGANTEAFF. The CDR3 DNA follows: TGTGCCAGCAGCTTCCAACAGGGGGCGAACACTGAAGCTTTCTTT.

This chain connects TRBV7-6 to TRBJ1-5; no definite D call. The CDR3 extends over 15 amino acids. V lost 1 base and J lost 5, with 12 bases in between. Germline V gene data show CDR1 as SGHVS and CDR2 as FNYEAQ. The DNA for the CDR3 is TGTGCCAGCAGCTTAGTCCGTAGGAGGTATCAGCCCCAGCATTTT. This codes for CASSLVRRRYQPQHF.

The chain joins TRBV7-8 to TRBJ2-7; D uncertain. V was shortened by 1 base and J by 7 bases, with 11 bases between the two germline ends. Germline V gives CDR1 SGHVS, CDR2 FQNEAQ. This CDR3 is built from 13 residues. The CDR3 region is CASSLDLVGEQYV. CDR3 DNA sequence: TGTGCCAGCAGCTTAGACCTGGTCGGTGAGCAGTACGTC.

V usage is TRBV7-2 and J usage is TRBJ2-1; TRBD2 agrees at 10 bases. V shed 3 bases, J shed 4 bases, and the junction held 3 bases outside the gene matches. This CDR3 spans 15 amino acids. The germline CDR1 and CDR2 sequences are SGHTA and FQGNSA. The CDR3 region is CASSLGLARYNEQFF. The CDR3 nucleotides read TGTGCCAGCAGCTTGGGACTAGCGAGGTACAATGAGCAGTTCTTC.